The following is a TCR beta chain sequence with its context. Its antigen is not yet known. The record has no base qualities; no much larger clone is one base away. Unmatched junction bases come to 12, with V trimmed by 7 bases and J by 9 bases. The CDR1 and CDR2 encoded by the germline V gene (reference sequence) are DFQATT and SNEGSKA. The CDR3 measures 14 amino acids from cysteine to phenylalanine. The read is trimmed to its CDR3 DNA, 42 bases read in frame from base 1. RNA was extracted using the RNeasy kit, and roughly 0.5 to 1 microgram was reverse transcribed with random hexamers. TCR beta CDR3 regions were amplified with the immunoSEQ multiplex PCR assay covering 54 Vbeta and 13 Jbeta segments. To correct PCR amplification bias, a synthetic template baseline was used for both primer optimization and computational correction. The authors processed their data as follows. Only productive sequences were kept, with reads annotated to V, D and J genes according to IMGT and analyzed in immunoSEQ Analyzer. Clonality was calculated as one minus the Shannon entropy normalized by log2 of the number of productive unique sequences. Public and private clones were assessed among the 100 most prevalent clones of each patient and control. A clone was defined as Susac-specific if it was absent from the healthy and MS cohorts, from around 960 published viral clones and from other ImmuneACCESS disease sequences. In-frame beta chains were kept once TCRdb had trimmed the public reads at Q25 with fastp and called clones with MiXCR. Rows are combined by CDR3 protein, so each entry shows the most common genes and DNA. TCRdb assigned the V and J calls; the authors' analysis was not used. Counted in this sample were 150,000 to 200,000 distinct CDR3 sequences; about 93% of them appeared once. Over 0.11% of the sample is held by the ten biggest clonotypes.

High-throughput TCR beta sequencing profiled peripheral blood CD8+ and CD4+ T cells from healthy donors, Susac syndrome patients and multiple sclerosis patients. Healthy donors were age- and sex-matched controls. Bulk CD8+ and CD4+ T cells were purified by magnetic negative isolation, whereas CD8+ TEMRA cells were enriched by FACS. Blood was drawn into EDTA tubes, processed within 24 hours, and PBMCs were isolated by density gradient centrifugation. PBMCs intended for TCR sequencing were cryopreserved in liquid nitrogen and were subsequently thawed in a 37 degrees C water bath. Purity of sorted or isolated CD4+, CD8+ and CD8+ TEMRA cells was at least 90%. This entry comes from a study of CD8 T cells in Susac syndrome (dated by TCRdb to about 2019). A note on the overall study: Repertoire sequencing was used to test whether CD8+ T cell activation and differentiation in Susac syndrome was antigen driven.

Beyond this particular receptor, the publication reports: The study acknowledged that relatively few individuals were included in the TCR sequencing and HLA analysis.

This TCR came from a human donor in good health. The sequencing sample was made of CD4+ T cells from PBMCs. Rearrangement joined TRBV20-1 to TRBJ2-1; TRBD2 fits 10 bases in the junction. The CDR3 reads CSVASGGEGGEQFF. The DNA sequence is given as TGCAGTGTGGCTAGCGGGGGTGAAGGGGGTGAGCAGTTCTTC.